This T cell receptor beta chain came from a study of blood T cell repertoires in COVID-19. Profiled with immunoSEQ multiplex PCR; TCRdb holds only in-frame clones, not every one. The sample includes tens of thousands of clones, over 65% seen only once; the top ten take around 5%. The ends lost 6 bases at V and 6 bases at J; junction bases unmatched: 5. Germline assignment: CDR1 SQVTM and CDR2 ANQGSEA. The CDR3 runs 12 residues. The sample comprised peripheral blood. This clonotype was obtained from a man aged 45-65 years with active or convalescent COVID-19. The V call is TRBV29-1, the J call TRBJ2-7; TRBD1 agrees at 10 bases. As DNA, the CDR3 is TGCAGCGTCGGGGACAGGGGAAGCGAGCAGTACTTC. As protein: CSVGDRGSEQYF.